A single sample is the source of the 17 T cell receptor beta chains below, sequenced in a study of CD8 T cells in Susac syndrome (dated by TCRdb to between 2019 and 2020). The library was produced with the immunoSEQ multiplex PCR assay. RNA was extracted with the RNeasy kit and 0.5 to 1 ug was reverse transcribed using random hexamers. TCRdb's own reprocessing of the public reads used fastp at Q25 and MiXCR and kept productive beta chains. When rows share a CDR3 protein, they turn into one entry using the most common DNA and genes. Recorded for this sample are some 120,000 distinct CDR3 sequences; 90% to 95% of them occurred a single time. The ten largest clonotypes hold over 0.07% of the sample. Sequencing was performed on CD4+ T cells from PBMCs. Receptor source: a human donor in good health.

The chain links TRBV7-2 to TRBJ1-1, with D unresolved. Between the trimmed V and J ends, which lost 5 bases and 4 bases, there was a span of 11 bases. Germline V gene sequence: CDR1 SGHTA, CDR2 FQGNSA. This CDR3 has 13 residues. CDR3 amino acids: CASSMRVGTEAFF. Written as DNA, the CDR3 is TGTGCCAGCAGCATGAGGGTTGGCACTGAAGCTTTCTTT.

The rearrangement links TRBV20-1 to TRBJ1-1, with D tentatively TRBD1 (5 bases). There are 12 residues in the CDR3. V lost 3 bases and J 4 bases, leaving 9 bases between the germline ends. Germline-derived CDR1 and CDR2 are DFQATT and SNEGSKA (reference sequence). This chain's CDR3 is CSASGGSTEAFF. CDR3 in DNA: TGCAGTGCTAGCGGGGGTTCCACTGAAGCTTTCTTT.

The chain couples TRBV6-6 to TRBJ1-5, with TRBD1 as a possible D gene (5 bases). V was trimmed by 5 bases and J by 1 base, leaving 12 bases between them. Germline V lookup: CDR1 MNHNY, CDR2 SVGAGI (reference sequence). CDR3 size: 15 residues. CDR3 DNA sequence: TGTGCCAGCAGTAAGCGGGACCGCAGCAATCAGCCCCAGCATTTT. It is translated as CASSKRDRSNQPQHF.

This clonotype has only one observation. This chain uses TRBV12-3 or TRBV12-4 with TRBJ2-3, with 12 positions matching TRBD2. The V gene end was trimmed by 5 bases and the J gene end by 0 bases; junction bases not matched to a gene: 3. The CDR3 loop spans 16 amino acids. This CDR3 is CASSGLAGSSTDTQYF. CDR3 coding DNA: TGTGCCAGCAGTGGACTAGCGGGGTCTAGCACAGATACGCAGTATTTT.

The CDR3 coding sequence is TGTGCCAGCAGGCTCGCGGGGGGAACCGGGGAGCTGTTTTTT. Translated, it gives CASRLAGGTGELFF. J is TRBJ2-2 and V is TRBV27; 8 bases map to TRBD2. The CDR3 is 14 amino acids. V gave up 6 bases and J gave up 5 bases; unmatched junction bases: 5. The germline CDR1 and CDR2 sequences are MNHEY and SMNVEV (reference sequence).

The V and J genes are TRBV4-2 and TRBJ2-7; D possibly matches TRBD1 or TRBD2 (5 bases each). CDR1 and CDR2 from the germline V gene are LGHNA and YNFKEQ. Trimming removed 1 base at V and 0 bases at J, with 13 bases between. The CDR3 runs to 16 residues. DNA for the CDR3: TGTGCCAGCAGCCAAGTCCTAACTGGGGGCTCCTACGAGCAGTACTTC. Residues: CASSQVLTGGSYEQYF.

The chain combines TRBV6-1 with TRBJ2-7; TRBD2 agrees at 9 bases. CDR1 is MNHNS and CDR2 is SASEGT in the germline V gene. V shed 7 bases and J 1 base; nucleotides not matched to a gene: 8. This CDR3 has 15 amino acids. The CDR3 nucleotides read TGTGCCAGCACCCTCCAGGGACTAGCTTCCTACGAGCAGTACTTC. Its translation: CASTLQGLASYEQYF.

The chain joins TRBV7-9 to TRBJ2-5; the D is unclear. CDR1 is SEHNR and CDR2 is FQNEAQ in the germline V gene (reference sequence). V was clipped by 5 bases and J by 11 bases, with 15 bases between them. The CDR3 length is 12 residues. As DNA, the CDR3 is TGTGCCAGCAGCAAGCAGATGGACCCGCAGTACTTC. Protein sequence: CASSKQMDPQYF.

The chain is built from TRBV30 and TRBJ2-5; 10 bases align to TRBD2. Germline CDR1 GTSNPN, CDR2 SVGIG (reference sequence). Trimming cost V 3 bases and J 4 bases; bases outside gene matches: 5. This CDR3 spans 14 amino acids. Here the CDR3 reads CAWREGLAPETQYF. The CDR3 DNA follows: TGTGCCTGGAGAGAGGGACTAGCGCCAGAGACCCAGTACTTC.

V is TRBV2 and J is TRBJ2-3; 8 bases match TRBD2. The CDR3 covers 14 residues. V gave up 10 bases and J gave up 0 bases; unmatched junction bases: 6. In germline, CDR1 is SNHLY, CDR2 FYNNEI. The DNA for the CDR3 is TGTGCCACCCGGGCTAGCGGGAGCACAGATACGCAGTATTTT. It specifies CATRASGSTDTQYF.

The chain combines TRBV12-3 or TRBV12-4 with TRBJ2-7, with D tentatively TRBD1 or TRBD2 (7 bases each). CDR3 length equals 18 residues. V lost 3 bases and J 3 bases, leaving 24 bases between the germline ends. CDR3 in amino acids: CASSFAGGTDYSYYEQYF. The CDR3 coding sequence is TGTGCCAGCAGTTTCGCCGGGGGGACAGACTATAGCTACTACGAGCAGTACTTC.

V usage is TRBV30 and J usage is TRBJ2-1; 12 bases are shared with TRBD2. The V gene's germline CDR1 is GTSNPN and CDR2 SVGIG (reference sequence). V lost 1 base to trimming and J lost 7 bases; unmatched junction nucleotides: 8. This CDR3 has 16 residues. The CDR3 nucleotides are TGTGCCTGGAGTGGGCGACTAGCGGGAGAAGGGAATGAGCAGTTCTTC. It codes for CAWSGRLAGEGNEQFF.

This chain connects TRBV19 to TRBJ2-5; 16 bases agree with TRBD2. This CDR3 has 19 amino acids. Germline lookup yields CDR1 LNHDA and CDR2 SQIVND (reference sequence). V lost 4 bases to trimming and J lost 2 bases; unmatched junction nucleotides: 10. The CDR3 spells CASSTGLAGGRSQQETQYF. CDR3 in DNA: TGTGCCAGTAGTACGGGACTAGCGGGAGGGCGGTCCCAACAAGAGACCCAGTACTTC.

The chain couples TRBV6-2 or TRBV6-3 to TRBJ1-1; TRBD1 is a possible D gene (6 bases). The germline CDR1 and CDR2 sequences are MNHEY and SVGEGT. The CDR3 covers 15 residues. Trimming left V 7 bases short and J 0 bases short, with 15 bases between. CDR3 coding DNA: TGTGCCAGCAAGGTATGGGGGCAGATGAACACTGAAGCTTTCTTT. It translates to CASKVWGQMNTEAFF.

CDR3 amino acids: CASSLVGANTEAFF. The CDR3 DNA is TGCGCCAGCAGCTTGGTAGGGGCGAACACTGAAGCTTTCTTT. This chain uses TRBV5-1 with TRBJ1-1; tentative D call: TRBD1 (5 bases). The ends were cut back, 0 bases at V and 1 base at J, with 7 bases in the middle. The germline V gene encodes CDR1 SGHRS and CDR2 YFSETQ. This CDR3 spans 14 amino acids.

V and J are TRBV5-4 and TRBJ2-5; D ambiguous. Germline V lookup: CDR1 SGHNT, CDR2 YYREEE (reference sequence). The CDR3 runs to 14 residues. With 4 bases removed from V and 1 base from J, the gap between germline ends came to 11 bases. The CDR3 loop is CASSTEPVQETQYF. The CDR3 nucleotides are TGTGCCAGCAGCACCGAGCCAGTCCAAGAGACCCAGTACTTC.

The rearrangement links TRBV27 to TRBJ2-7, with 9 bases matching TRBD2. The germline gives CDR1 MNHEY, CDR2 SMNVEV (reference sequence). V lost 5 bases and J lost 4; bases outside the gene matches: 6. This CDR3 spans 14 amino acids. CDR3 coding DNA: TGTGCCAGCAGTCTTGCTAGCGGGGTGTACGAGCAGTACTTC. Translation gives CASSLASGVYEQYF.